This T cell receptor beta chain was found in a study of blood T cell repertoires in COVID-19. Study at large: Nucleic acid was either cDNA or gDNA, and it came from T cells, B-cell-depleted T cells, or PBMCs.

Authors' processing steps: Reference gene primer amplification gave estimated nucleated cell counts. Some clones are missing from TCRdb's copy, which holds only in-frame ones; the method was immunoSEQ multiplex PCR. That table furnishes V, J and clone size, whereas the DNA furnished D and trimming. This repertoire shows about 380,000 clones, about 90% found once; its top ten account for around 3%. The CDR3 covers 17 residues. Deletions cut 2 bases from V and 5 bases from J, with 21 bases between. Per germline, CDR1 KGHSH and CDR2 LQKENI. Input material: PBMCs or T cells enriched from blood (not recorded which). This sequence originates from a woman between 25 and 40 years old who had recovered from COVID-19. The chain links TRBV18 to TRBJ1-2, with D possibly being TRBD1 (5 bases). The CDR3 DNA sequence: TGTGCCAGCTCACCATCGTCTCGGGGGACGGGTCGGTATGGCTACACCTTC. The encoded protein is CASSPSSRGTGRYGYTF.